A single sample gave rise to the 15 T cell receptor beta chains below, sequenced in a study of cytomegalovirus exposure and HLA in healthy donors (dated by TCRdb to about 2017). The method behind the library was the immunoSEQ multiplex PCR assay. For the multiplex PCR, a mixture combining 60 forward primers for TCR Vbeta segments and 13 reverse primers for TCR Jbeta segments was used. Held by TCRdb, this immuneACCESS table contains in-frame sequences only and omits some clones. Under half of the omission traces to an unresolved V gene where checked; the cause of the rest is unknown. The sample includes about 160,000 clones, with under 85% observed a single time. The biggest ten clones account for approximately 1.6% of the sample. The material sequenced was PBMCs. The receptor set was obtained from a woman younger than 45 in good health and CMV-seronegative.

The V gene is TRBV2, the J gene TRBJ1-2; a possible D gene is TRBD1 (5 bases). V lost 9 bases and J lost 8, with 28 bases in between. CDR3 size: 16 residues. Looked up from germline, CDR1 is SNHLY and CDR2 is FYNNEI. CDR3 nucleotides: TGTGCCAGGAGAGCCGGGACTCAGCTATTTGTGGGCGGCTACACCTTC. It specifies CARRAGTQLFVGGYTF.

The CDR3, as DNA: TGTGCCAGCAGTCAGGACAGAATCTATGGCTACACCTTC. This encodes CASSQDRIYGYTF. The chain recombines TRBV5-4 with TRBJ1-2, with D maybe TRBD1 (6 bases). With 5 bases removed from V and 4 bases from J, the gap between germline ends came to 12 bases. The germline CDR1 and CDR2 sequences are SGHNT and YYREEE (reference sequence). This CDR3 has 13 residues.

This clone was detected only once. The chain has TRBV11-2 and TRBJ2-5, with 10 bases that match TRBD2. Germline V gene sequence: CDR1 SGHAT, CDR2 FQNNGV. V was pared by 5 bases and J by 2 bases, with 2 bases of the junction left unmatched. This CDR3 has 14 residues. The CDR3 reads CASSRTSGQETQYF. CDR3 nucleotides: TGTGCCAGCAGCCGGACTAGCGGTCAAGAGACCCAGTACTTC.

The chain joins TRBV7-2 to TRBJ1-1; D is undetermined. Germline CDR1 reads SGHTA; CDR2 reads FQGNSA. V lost 5 bases, J lost 6 bases, and 13 bases lay in between. The CDR3 length is 13 residues. The CDR3 DNA sequence: TGTGCCAGCAGCGGAGGGCCGTTTGCTGAAGCTTTCTTT. This codes for CASSGGPFAEAFF.

This sequence joins TRBV6-1 and TRBJ1-3; perhaps TRBD1 as D (5 bases). V was shortened by 1 base and J by 0 bases, with 13 bases between the two germline ends. This CDR3 spans 17 amino acids. Germline CDR1 is MNHNS and CDR2 is SASEGT. The CDR3 DNA reads TGTGCCAGCAGTGAAGTAGGGACTTCCATCTCTGGAAACACCATATATTTT. As protein: CASSEVGTSISGNTIYF.

This chain links TRBV5-1 with TRBJ1-1; TRBD1 aligns across 8 bases. Unmatched junction bases numbered 12, after V lost 3 bases and J lost 5 bases. The CDR3 is 16 residues long. Germline lookup yields CDR1 SGHRS and CDR2 YFSETQ. The CDR3 DNA follows: TGCGCCAGCAGCTCGCGACAGGGGCGAGGAGGAACTGAAGCTTTCTTT. It encodes CASSSRQGRGGTEAFF.

The V call is TRBV28, the J call TRBJ2-5; tentative D call: TRBD1 (6 bases). This CDR3 comprises 12 residues. V lost 4 bases, J lost 5 bases, and 8 bases lay in between. Germline CDR1 is MDHEN and CDR2 is SYDVKM. This CDR3 is CASSYTGETQYF. CDR3 in DNA: TGTGCCAGCAGTTATACAGGGGAGACCCAGTACTTC.

The chain has TRBV5-1 and TRBJ1-1; 7 nucleotides align to TRBD1. The CDR3 has 17 amino acids. Trimming cost V 0 bases and J 5 bases; bases outside gene matches: 13. Germline V CDR1 and CDR2: SGHRS, YFSETQ. The CDR3 bases are TGCGCCAGCAGCTTGGCGGTGACAGGGTCGTCGGGAACTGAAGCTTTCTTT. It is translated as CASSLAVTGSSGTEAFF.

This sequence joins TRBV4-2 and TRBJ1-2; tentatively, D is TRBD1 (5 bases). The V end was cut by 0 bases, the J end by 7 bases, with 18 bases between. Germline V CDR1 and CDR2: LGHNA, YNFKEQ. This CDR3 is built from 16 residues. Here the CDR3 DNA reads TGTGCCAGCAGCCAAGATGTTGGGGGGAGACAGCTTGGCTACACCTTC. This translates into CASSQDVGGRQLGYTF.

The sample holds a few counts of this clone. This chain links TRBV4-1 with TRBJ2-3; D remains unclear. Looked up from germline, CDR1 is MGHRA and CDR2 is YSYEKL. The CDR3 covers 15 residues. With 2 bases removed from V and 2 bases from J, the gap between germline ends came to 11 bases. CDR3 loop: CASSQMGRFTDTQYF. Written as DNA, the CDR3 is TGCGCCAGCAGCCAAATGGGCAGGTTCACAGATACGCAGTATTTT.

The CDR3 loop reads CASSQDVVAGGNEQFF. In DNA, the CDR3 is TGCGCCAGCAGCCAAGATGTGGTAGCGGGAGGCAATGAGCAGTTCTTC. V and J are TRBV4-1 and TRBJ2-1, with 10 bases aligning to TRBD2. V lost 0 bases and J lost 6; bases outside the gene matches: 5. The CDR3 extends over 16 amino acids. Germline V gives CDR1 MGHRA, CDR2 YSYEKL.

This clone is labeled as medium-sized (0.01 to 0.1%). V gene TRBV7-9 combines with J gene TRBJ2-7; D gene uncertain. V gave up 4 bases and J gave up 6 bases, with 13 bases separating them. Germline loops: CDR1 SEHNR, CDR2 FQNEAQ (reference sequence). CDR3 length: 13 residues. CDR3 region: CASSSVNTGEQYF. The CDR3, as DNA: TGTGCCAGCAGCTCCGTCAACACGGGCGAGCAGTACTTC.

This clone has just a few counts. V gene TRBV4-3 combines with J gene TRBJ1-3, with D unclear. CDR3 length: 20 residues. Trimming removed 2 bases at V and 0 bases at J, with 23 bases between. Looked up from germline, CDR1 is LGHNA and CDR2 is YSLEER. DNA for the CDR3: TGCGCCAGCAGCCAATCTCTCCGGAGGGATGCGGAGGGCTCTGGAAACACCATATATTTT. Amino acids: CASSQSLRRDAEGSGNTIYF.

The chain couples TRBV7-6 to TRBJ2-7, with 8 nucleotides matching TRBD1. V was clipped by 1 base and J by 0 bases; unmatched bases: 2. Germline V gene sequence: CDR1 SGHVS, CDR2 FNYEAQ. There are 15 residues in the CDR3. CDR3 residues: CASSLGTGISYEQYF. For the CDR3, the DNA is TGTGCCAGCAGCTTAGGGACAGGGATCTCCTACGAGCAGTACTTC.

The chain couples TRBV5-1 to TRBJ1-4, with 8 positions matching TRBD1. The CDR3 spans 17 residues. Unmatched junction bases numbered 12, after V lost 3 bases and J lost 5 bases. Germline assignment: CDR1 SGHRS and CDR2 YFSETQ. The CDR3 here is CASSSEGSGGANEKLFF. The CDR3 nucleotides are TGCGCCAGCAGCTCGGAGGGGTCAGGGGGCGCCAATGAAAAACTGTTTTTT.